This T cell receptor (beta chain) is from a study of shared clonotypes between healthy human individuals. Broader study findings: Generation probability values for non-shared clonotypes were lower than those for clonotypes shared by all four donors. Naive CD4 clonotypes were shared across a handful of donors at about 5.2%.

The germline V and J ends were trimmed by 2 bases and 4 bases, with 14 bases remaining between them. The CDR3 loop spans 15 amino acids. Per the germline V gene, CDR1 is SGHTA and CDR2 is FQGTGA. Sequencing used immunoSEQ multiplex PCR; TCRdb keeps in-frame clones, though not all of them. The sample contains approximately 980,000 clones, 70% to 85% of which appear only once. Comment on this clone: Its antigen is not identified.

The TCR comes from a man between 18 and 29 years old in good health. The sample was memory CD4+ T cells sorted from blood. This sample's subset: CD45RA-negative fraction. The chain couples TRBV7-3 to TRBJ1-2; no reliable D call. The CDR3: CASSLGPATTYGYTF. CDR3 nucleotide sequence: TGTGCCAGCAGCTTAGGGCCCGCGACGACCTATGGCTACACCTTC.